The next 26 T cell receptor beta chains were all read from a single sample in a study of TIL therapy for anti-PD-1-resistant metastatic lung cancer. Noted time point: pre-treatment sample, taken before nivolumab and TIL therapy. Sequencing used immunoSEQ v3. TCRdb keeps only in-frame clones here, not all; method: immunoSEQ multiplex PCR. There are 20,000 or so clones in the sample; about three quarters occur only once, and under 2% lies in the top ten. Source: blood, taken at baseline. Receptors were obtained from a person aged 25 to 85 with non-small cell lung cancer.

The rearrangement uses TRBV19 and TRBJ2-1, with D maybe TRBD2 (6 bases). With 5 bases removed from V and 0 bases from J, the gap between germline ends came to 14 bases. Looked up from germline, CDR1 is LNHDA and CDR2 is SQIVND (reference sequence). The CDR3 has 16 residues. The CDR3 coding sequence is TGTGCCAGTAGTGGTGGCGGGGTTGGCTCCTACAATGAGCAGTTCTTC. It codes for CASSGGGVGSYNEQFF. Using reference TRBV19 and TRBJ2-1 for the parts outside the CDR3, the full variable domain is DGGITQSPKYLFRKEGQNVTLSCEQNLNHDAMYWYRQDPGQGLRLIYYSQIVNDFQKGDIAEGYSVSREKKESFPLTVTSAQKNPTAFYLCASSGGGVGSYNEQFFGPGTRLTVL.

The rearrangement uses TRBV2 and TRBJ2-1, with TRBD2 matching 10 bases. V gave up 3 bases and J gave up 9 bases; unmatched junction bases: 8. CDR1 is SNHLY and CDR2 is FYNNEI in the germline V gene. The CDR3 consists of 15 residues. In DNA form, the CDR3 reads TGTGCCAGCAGTGAGTGGCTAGCGGGAGTTGGTGAGCAGTTCTTC. Amino acids: CASSEWLAGVGEQFF.

The table lists this clone with a few counts. The V and J genes are TRBV7-9 and TRBJ1-1; 8 nucleotides agree with TRBD1. Germline lookup yields CDR1 SEHNR and CDR2 FQNEAQ (reference sequence). CDR3 length equals 15 residues. V lost 5 bases, J lost 5 bases, and 10 bases stayed unmatched. The CDR3 nucleotides are TGTGCCAGCAGCGGACAGGGATGGATGATAACTGAAGCTTTCTTT. Translating it yields CASSGQGWMITEAFF.

J is TRBJ2-2 and V is TRBV24-1, with 8 bases aligning to TRBD1. V was pared by 3 bases and J by 1 base, with 3 bases of the junction left unmatched. CDR1 is KGHDR and CDR2 is SFDVKD in the germline V gene. The CDR3 loop spans 16 amino acids. The CDR3 DNA sequence: TGTGCCACCAGTGATAAAGACAGGGGGAACACCGGGGAGCTGTTTTTT. Its protein is CATSDKDRGNTGELFF.

This clone showed up just once. V is TRBV10-3 and J is TRBJ1-2; D perhaps matches TRBD1 (5 bases). V lost 2 bases to trimming and J lost 13 bases, with 23 bases between them. This CDR3 region has 15 residues. In germline, CDR1 is ENHRY, CDR2 SYGVKD. This CDR3 is CAISEGFAEGLNATF. CDR3 nucleotides: TGTGCCATCAGTGAGGGGTTCGCAGAGGGGCTGAATGCCACCTTC.

The table lists this clone with a count of one. The gene calls are TRBV4-3 and TRBJ2-3, with 7 nucleotides matching TRBD1. Germline V gives CDR1 LGHNA, CDR2 YSLEER. The J segment lost 3 bases and the V segment lost 3 bases, leaving 6 bases of the junction unmatched. The CDR3 runs 15 residues. The CDR3 bases are TGCGCCAGCAGCCAGGGACAGTACGTGACAGATACGCAGTATTTT. This codes for CASSQGQYVTDTQYF.

This clone was seen a handful of times. The chain has TRBV30 and TRBJ1-5; the D gene is possibly TRBD1 (5 bases). This CDR3 comprises 13 residues. Germline V gene lookup returns CDR1 GTSNPN and CDR2 SVGIG (reference sequence). Trimming removed 5 bases from V and 2 bases from J, with 10 bases in between. The CDR3 is CAWGDAGNQPQHF. CDR3 in DNA: TGTGCCTGGGGGGACGCTGGCAATCAGCCCCAGCATTTT.

The chain employs TRBV21-1 and TRBJ2-1; the D call of TRBD1 is as the table states it, not checked on the DNA. TRBV21-1 constitutes a pseudogene. This CDR3 has 12 residues. CDR3 coding DNA: TGTGCCAGCAGCGCAGGGGGCGGTGAGCAGTTCTTC. As protein: CASSAGGGEQFF.

Only a few counts were recorded for this clone. This chain connects TRBV29-1 to TRBJ2-5; the D gene is possibly TRBD1 (6 bases). CDR1 and CDR2 from the germline V gene are SQVTM and ANQGSEA. The CDR3 spans 10 residues. In nucleotides, the CDR3 is TGCAGAGCAGGGGAGGAGACCCAGTACTTC. This encodes CRAGEETQYF.

The chain combines TRBV10-3 with TRBJ2-1; 11 positions match TRBD2. This CDR3 has 17 amino acids. Germline CDR1 ENHRY, CDR2 SYGVKD. The V and J ends lost 0 bases and 8 bases, in that order; junction bases with no gene match: 9. This CDR3 is CAISESGRLAGSYEQFF. The CDR3 bases are TGTGCCATCAGTGAGTCTGGACGACTAGCGGGATCGTATGAGCAGTTCTTC.

The CDR3 sequence: CASTLGTEHKLFF. For the CDR3, the DNA is TGTGCCAGCACCCTCGGGACAGAGCATAAACTGTTTTTT. The chain links TRBV9 to TRBJ1-4, with 7 bases that match TRBD1. The CDR3 covers 13 residues. The germline V gene encodes CDR1 SGDLS and CDR2 YYNGEE. Trimming removed 6 bases from V and 11 bases from J; junction bases left unmatched: 10.

The chain couples TRBV5-6 to TRBJ2-3; a weak D match, TRBD1 (5 bases). This CDR3 spans 15 amino acids. Germline V gives CDR1 SGHDT, CDR2 YYEEEE. V was shortened by 0 bases and J by 4 bases, with 12 bases between the two germline ends. Here the CDR3 DNA reads TGTGCCAGCAGCTTGGTTTCAGGGAACGCAGATACGCAGTATTTT. Translation: CASSLVSGNADTQYF.

The V call is TRBV7-3, the J call TRBJ2-1; 7 bases are shared with TRBD1. V lost 1 base to trimming and J lost 4 bases; unmatched junction nucleotides: 4. This CDR3 spans 15 amino acids. Germline-derived CDR1 and CDR2 are SGHTA and FQGTGA. CDR3 nucleotide sequence: TGTGCCAGCAGCTTAAACAGGGGCTCTTACAATGAGCAGTTCTTC. Its protein product is CASSLNRGSYNEQFF.

This sequence joins TRBV4-2 and TRBJ1-1; no firm D call. Between the trimmed V and J ends, which lost 4 bases and 3 bases, there was a span of 15 bases. This CDR3 spans 15 amino acids. Germline loops: CDR1 LGHNA, CDR2 YNFKEQ. CDR3 protein: CASSPPRRSDTEAFF. For the CDR3, the DNA is TGTGCCAGCAGCCCCCCACGGCGTTCCGACACTGAAGCTTTCTTT.

The chain links TRBV4-1 to TRBJ1-6; D might be TRBD1 (5 bases). This CDR3 comprises 17 residues. From germline, CDR1 is MGHRA and CDR2 YSYEKL. Between the trimmed V and J ends, which lost 2 bases and 0 bases, there was a span of 11 bases. CDR3 DNA sequence: TGCGCCAGCAGCCAACGGCAGGGAAGCTCCTATAATTCACCCCTCCACTTT. Protein product: CASSQRQGSSYNSPLHF.

V and J are TRBV5-4 and TRBJ2-5; no definite D call. This CDR3 has 13 residues. Trimming removed 0 bases from V and 3 bases from J, with 6 bases in between. From germline, CDR1 is SGHNT and CDR2 YYREEE (reference sequence). The CDR3 sequence is CASSLGAEETQYF. CDR3 bases: TGTGCCAGCAGCTTGGGGGCAGAAGAGACCCAGTACTTC. The variable domain in full, completed from reference TRBV5-4 and TRBJ2-5, reads ETGVTQSPTHLIKTRGQQVTLRCSSQSGHNTVSWYQQALGQGPQFIFQYYREEENGRGNFPPRFSGLQFPNYSSELNVNALELDDSALYLCASSLGAEETQYFGPGTRLLVL.

As regards this clone: Other nucleotide sequences in the sample specify the same CDR3. The gene calls are TRBV19 and TRBJ1-4; 7 bases match TRBD1. This CDR3 is 13 amino acids long. Germline V gene data show CDR1 as LNHDA and CDR2 as SQIVND (reference sequence). The J segment lost 8 bases and the V segment lost 4 bases, leaving 4 bases of the junction unmatched. The CDR3 region is CASSTRDSEKLFF. The CDR3 DNA reads as TGTGCCAGTAGTACCCGGGACAGCGAAAAACTGTTTTTT.

The rearrangement joins TRBV2 to TRBJ1-1; the D gene is possibly TRBD1 (5 bases). CDR3 size: 11 residues. Germline values: CDR1 SNHLY, CDR2 FYNNEI. V shed 6 bases and J shed 10 bases, with 12 bases lying between them. The CDR3: CASSGDRRAFF. Written as DNA, the CDR3 is TGTGCCAGCAGCGGTGACAGAAGAGCTTTCTTT.

The chain's CDR3 is CASRDPDSSYGYTF. DNA of the CDR3: TGTGCCAGCAGGGACCCCGACAGTTCCTATGGCTACACCTTC. The V and J genes are TRBV2 and TRBJ1-2; D may be TRBD1 (5 bases). V lost 6 bases, J lost 4 bases, and 15 bases lay in between. Germline V gene lookup returns CDR1 SNHLY and CDR2 FYNNEI. The CDR3 contains 14 residues. Full variable domain (remainder filled in from reference TRBV2 and TRBJ1-2): EPEVTQTPSHQVTQMGQEVILRCVPISNHLYFYWYRQILGQKVEFLVSFYNNEISEKSEIFDDQFSVERPDGSNFTLKIRSTKLEDSAMYFCASRDPDSSYGYTFGSGTRLTVV.

The chain recombines TRBV7-2 with TRBJ1-1, with D unclear. The CDR3 totals 13 residues. The germline V gene encodes CDR1 SGHTA and CDR2 FQGNSA. Trimming took off 7 bases at V and 0 bases at J, with 9 bases between the two ends. CDR3 protein: CASNQQMNTEAFF. CDR3 sequence (DNA): TGTGCCAGCAACCAACAGATGAACACTGAAGCTTTCTTT.

The rearrangement uses TRBV7-9 and TRBJ1-5, with D unresolved. This CDR3 is 18 amino acids long. Between the trimmed V and J ends, which lost 5 bases and 4 bases, there was a span of 24 bases. Germline values: CDR1 SEHNR, CDR2 FQNEAQ (reference sequence). The CDR3 here is CASSQVDPLGIGNQPQHF. CDR3 coding DNA: TGTGCCAGCAGCCAAGTGGATCCTCTGGGGATAGGGAATCAGCCCCAGCATTTT.

The CDR3 DNA sequence: TGTGCCAGCAGCTCCAAAATGAATACGCAGTATTTT. Its translation: CASSSKMNTQYF. The rearrangement links TRBV7-9 to TRBJ2-3; D unresolved. Germline V gene data show CDR1 as SEHNR and CDR2 as FQNEAQ (reference sequence). V lost 4 bases to trimming and J lost 7 bases, with 9 bases between them. The CDR3 loop spans 12 amino acids.

CDR3 amino acids: CASSPWVRSYEQYF. In nucleotides, the CDR3 is TGTGCCAGCAGCCCCTGGGTGAGGTCCTACGAGCAGTACTTC. The chain has TRBV3-1 (or the pseudogene TRBV3-2) and TRBJ2-7, with unresolved D. V was pared by 4 bases and J by 1 base, with 11 bases between. Germline V gene lookup returns CDR1 LGHDT and CDR2 YNNKEL (reference sequence). This CDR3 contains 14 residues.

The rearrangement joins TRBV12-3 or TRBV12-4 to TRBJ1-1, with a possible D match to TRBD1 (5 bases). Trimming cost V 4 bases and J 8 bases, with 14 bases left between them. CDR3 length: 13 amino acids. CDR3 DNA: TGTGCCAGCAGTTCGAATAGGGGCAGCGAAGCTTTCTTT. Amino acids: CASSSNRGSEAFF.

The V gene is TRBV5-4, the J gene TRBJ2-7; either TRBD1 or TRBD2 may fit D (5 bases each). Trimming cost V 4 bases and J 6 bases, with 14 bases left between them. The CDR3 totals 13 residues. From germline, CDR1 is SGHNT and CDR2 YYREEE (reference sequence). The chain's CDR3 is CASSQGRAGEQYF. The CDR3 coding sequence is TGTGCCAGCAGCCAGGGACGAGCCGGCGAGCAGTACTTC.

This clone was counted a few times. V gene TRBV5-4 combines with J gene TRBJ1-2; TRBD1 might be the D (6 bases). Germline CDR1 SGHNT, CDR2 YYREEE (reference sequence). This CDR3 spans 14 amino acids. Trimming cost V 0 bases and J 4 bases, with 10 bases left between them. The CDR3 loop is CASSLGTELYGYTF. CDR3 DNA sequence: TGTGCCAGCAGCTTGGGGACAGAACTCTATGGCTACACCTTC.